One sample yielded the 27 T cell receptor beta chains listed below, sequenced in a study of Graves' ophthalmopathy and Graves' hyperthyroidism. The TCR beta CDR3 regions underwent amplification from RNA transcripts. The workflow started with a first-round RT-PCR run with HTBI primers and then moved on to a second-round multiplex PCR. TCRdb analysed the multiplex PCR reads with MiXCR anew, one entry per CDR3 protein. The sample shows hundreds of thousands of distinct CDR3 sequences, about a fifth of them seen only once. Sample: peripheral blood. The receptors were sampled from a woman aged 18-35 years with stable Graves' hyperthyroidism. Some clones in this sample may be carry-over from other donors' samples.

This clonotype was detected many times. CDR3 in amino acids: CASSLSGTRETQYF. The CDR3 region has the DNA TGTGCCAGCAGCTTATCCGGGACGAGAGAGACCCAGTACTTC. V and J are TRBV7-2 and TRBJ2-5; D may correspond to TRBD1 or TRBD2 (5 bases each). In germline, CDR1 is SGHTA, CDR2 FQGNSA. The CDR3 extends over 14 amino acids. Trimming removed 2 bases from V and 4 bases from J, with 11 bases in between.

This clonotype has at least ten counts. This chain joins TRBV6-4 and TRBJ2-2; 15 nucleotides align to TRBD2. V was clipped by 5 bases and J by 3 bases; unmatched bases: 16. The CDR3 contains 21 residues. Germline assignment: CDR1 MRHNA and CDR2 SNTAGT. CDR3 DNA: TGTGCCAGCAGTAGAGGACAGCGCAGGACTAGCGGGAGGGCTGACACCGGGGAGCTGTTTTTT. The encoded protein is CASSRGQRRTSGRADTGELFF.

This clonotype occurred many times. In DNA, the CDR3 is TGTGCCAGCTCAGCGGACAGGAGTGAAGCTTTCTTT. This codes for CASSADRSEAFF. The genes are TRBV18 and TRBJ1-1; TRBD1 aligns across 7 bases. After removal of 5 bases from V and 7 bases from J, the junction contained 4 bases not matched to a gene. Germline V gene lookup returns CDR1 KGHSH and CDR2 LQKENI. This CDR3 has 12 residues.

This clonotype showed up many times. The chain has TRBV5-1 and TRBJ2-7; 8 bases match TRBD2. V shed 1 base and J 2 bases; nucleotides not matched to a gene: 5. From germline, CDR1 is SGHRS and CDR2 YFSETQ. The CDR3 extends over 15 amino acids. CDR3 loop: CASSLKAGDPYEQYF. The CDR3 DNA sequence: TGCGCCAGCAGCTTGAAAGCGGGAGACCCCTACGAGCAGTACTTC.

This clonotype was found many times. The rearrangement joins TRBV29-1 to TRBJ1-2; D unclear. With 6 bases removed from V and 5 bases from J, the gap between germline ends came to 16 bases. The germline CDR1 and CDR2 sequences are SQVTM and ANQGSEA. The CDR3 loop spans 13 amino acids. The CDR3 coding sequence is TGCAGCGTCGGGAGTGGGCAGTCGTATGGCTACACCTTC. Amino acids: CSVGSGQSYGYTF.

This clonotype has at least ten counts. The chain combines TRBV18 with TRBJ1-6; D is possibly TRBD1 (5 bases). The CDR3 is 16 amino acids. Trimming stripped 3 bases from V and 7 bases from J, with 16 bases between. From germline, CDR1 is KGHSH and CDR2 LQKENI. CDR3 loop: CASSPRRQTSNSPLHF. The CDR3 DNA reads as TGTGCCAGCTCACCTCGCCGACAGACCTCGAATTCACCCCTCCACTTT.

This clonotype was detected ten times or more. CDR3 protein: CASIGDSNTEAFF. CDR3 sequence (DNA): TGTGCCAGCATCGGGGACAGCAACACTGAAGCTTTCTTT. The V call is TRBV6-2 or TRBV6-3, the J call TRBJ1-1; 7 nucleotides agree with TRBD1. Trimming cost V 7 bases and J 2 bases; bases outside gene matches: 4. The CDR3 totals 13 residues. Germline lookup yields CDR1 MNHEY and CDR2 SVGEGT.

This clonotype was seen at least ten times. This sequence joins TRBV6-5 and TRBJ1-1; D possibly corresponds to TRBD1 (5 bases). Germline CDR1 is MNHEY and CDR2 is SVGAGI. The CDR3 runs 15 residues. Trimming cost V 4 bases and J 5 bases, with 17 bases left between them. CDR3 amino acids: CASSFLLRRGTEAFF. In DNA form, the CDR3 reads TGTGCCAGCAGTTTCCTTCTCAGAAGGGGAACTGAAGCTTTCTTT.

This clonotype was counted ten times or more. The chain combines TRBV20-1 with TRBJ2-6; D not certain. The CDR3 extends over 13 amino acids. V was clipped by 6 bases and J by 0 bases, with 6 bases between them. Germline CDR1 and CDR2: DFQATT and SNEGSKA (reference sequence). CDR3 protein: CSAIASGANVLTF. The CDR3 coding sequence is TGCAGTGCGATTGCCTCTGGGGCCAACGTCCTGACTTTC.

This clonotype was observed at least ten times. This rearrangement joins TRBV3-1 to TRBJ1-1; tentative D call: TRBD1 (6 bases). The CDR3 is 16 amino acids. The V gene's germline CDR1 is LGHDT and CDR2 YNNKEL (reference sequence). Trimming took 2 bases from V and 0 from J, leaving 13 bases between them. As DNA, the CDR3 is TGTGCCAGCAGCCAACTTGTGGAGGGGGTGAACACTGAAGCTTTCTTT. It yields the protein CASSQLVEGVNTEAFF.

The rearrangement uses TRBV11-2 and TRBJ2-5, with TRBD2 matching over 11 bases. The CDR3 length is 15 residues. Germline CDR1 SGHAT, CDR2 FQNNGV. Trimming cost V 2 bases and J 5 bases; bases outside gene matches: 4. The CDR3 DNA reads TGTGCCAGCAGCTTATCTAGCGGGGGGCCCGAGACCCAGTACTTC. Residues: CASSLSSGGPETQYF.

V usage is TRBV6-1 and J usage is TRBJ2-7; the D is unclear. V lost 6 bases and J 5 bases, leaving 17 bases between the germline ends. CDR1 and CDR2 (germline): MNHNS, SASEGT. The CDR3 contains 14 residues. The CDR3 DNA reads TGTGCCAGCAGCCGAATGGGCCTTACACACGAGCAGTACTTC. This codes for CASSRMGLTHEQYF.

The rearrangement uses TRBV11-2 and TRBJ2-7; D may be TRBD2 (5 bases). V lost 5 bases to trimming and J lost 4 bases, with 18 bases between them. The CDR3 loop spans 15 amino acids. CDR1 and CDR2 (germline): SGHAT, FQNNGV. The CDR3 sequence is CASSITMAPGYEQYF. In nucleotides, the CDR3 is TGTGCCAGCAGCATAACTATGGCTCCGGGGTACGAGCAGTACTTC.

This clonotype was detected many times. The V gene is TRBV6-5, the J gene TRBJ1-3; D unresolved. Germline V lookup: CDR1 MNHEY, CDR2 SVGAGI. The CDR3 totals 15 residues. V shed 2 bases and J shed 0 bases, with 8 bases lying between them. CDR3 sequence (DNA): TGTGCCAGCAGTTACCAAATCAGCTCTGGAAACACCATATATTTT. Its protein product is CASSYQISSGNTIYF.

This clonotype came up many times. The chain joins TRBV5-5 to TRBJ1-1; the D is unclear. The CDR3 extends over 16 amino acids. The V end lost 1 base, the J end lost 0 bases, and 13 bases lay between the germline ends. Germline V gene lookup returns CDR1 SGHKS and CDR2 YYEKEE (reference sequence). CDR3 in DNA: TGTGCCAGCAGCTTGCTACTCGTTCCGCTGAACACTGAAGCTTTCTTT. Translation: CASSLLLVPLNTEAFF.

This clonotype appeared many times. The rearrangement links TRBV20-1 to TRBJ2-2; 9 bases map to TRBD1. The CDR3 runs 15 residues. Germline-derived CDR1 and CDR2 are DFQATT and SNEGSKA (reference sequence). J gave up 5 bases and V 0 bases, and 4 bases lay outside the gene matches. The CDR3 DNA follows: TGCAGTGCTAGAGAGGGGACAGGGTCAACCGGGGAGCTGTTTTTT. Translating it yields CSAREGTGSTGELFF.

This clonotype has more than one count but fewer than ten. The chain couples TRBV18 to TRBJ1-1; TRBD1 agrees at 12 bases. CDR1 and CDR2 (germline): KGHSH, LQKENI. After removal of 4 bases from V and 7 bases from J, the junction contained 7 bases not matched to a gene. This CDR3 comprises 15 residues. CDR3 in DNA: TGTGCCAGCTCACACTCGGGACAGGGGGCATATGAAGCTTTCTTT. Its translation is CASSHSGQGAYEAFF.

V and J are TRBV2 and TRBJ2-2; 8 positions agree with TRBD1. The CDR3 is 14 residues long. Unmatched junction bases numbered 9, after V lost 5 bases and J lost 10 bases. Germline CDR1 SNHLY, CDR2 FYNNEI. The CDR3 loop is CASSSLDRVEELFF. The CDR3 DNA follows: TGTGCCAGCAGTTCCTTGGACAGGGTCGAGGAGCTGTTTTTT. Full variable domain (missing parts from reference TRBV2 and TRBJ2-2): EPEVTQTPSHQVTQMGQEVILRCVPISNHLYFYWYRQILGQKVEFLVSFYNNEISEKSEIFDDQFSVERPDGSNFTLKIRSTKLEDSAMYFCASSSLDRVEELFFGEGSRLTVL.

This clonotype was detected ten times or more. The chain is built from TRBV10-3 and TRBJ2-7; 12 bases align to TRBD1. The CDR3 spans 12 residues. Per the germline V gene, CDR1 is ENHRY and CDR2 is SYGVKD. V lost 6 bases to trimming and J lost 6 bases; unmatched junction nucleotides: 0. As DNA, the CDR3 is TGTGCCATCAGGGGACAGGGGGCCGAGCAGTACTTC. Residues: CAIRGQGAEQYF.

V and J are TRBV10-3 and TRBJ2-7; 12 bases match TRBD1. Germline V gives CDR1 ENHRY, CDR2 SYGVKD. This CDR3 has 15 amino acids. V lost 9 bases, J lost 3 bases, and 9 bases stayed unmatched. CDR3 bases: TGTGCCATGGGGACAGGGGGCCATGAGGGCTACGAGCAGTACTTC. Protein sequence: CAMGTGGHEGYEQYF.

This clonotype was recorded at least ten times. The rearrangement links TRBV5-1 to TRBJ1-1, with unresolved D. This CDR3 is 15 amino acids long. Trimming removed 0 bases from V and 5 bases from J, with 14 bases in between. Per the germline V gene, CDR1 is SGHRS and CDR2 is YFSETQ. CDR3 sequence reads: CASSLAAASGTEAFF. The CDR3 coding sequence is TGCGCCAGCAGCTTGGCCGCAGCGAGCGGGACTGAAGCTTTCTTT.

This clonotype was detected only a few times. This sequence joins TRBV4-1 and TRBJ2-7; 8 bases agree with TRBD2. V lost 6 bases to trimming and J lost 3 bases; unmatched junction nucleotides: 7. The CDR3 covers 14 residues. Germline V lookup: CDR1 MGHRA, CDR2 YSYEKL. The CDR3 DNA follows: TGCGCCAGCAGTCATAATGCGGGAGGCTACGAGCAGTACTTC. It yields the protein CASSHNAGGYEQYF.

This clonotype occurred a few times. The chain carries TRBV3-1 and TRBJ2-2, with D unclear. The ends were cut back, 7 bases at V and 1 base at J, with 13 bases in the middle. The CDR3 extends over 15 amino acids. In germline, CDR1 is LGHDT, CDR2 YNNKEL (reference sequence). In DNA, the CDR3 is TGTGCCAGCAAGGAGTGGCCCGGGAACACCGGGGAGCTGTTTTTT. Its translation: CASKEWPGNTGELFF.

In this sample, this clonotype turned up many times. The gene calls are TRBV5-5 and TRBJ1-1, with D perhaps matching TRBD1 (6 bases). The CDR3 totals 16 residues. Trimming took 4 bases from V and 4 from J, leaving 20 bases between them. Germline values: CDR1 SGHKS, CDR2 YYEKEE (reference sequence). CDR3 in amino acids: CASSLEGGARGTEAFF. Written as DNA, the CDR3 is TGTGCCAGCAGCCTCGAGGGGGGGGCCCGGGGCACTGAAGCTTTCTTT.

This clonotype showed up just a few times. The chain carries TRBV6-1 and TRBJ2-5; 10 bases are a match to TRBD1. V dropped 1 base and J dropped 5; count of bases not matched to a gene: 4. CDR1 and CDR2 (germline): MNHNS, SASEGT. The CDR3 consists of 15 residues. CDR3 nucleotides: TGTGCCAGCAGTGAAGGGACAGGGGGATATGAGACCCAGTACTTC. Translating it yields CASSEGTGGYETQYF.

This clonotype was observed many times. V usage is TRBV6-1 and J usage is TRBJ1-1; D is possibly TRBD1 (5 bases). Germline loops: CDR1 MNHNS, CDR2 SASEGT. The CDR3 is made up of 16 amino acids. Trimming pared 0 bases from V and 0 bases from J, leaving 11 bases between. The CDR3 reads CASSEAPGTVNTEAFF. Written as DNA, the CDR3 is TGTGCCAGCAGTGAAGCCCCCGGGACGGTGAACACTGAAGCTTTCTTT.

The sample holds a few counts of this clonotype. The CDR3: CASSPTRGLAGVLKTGELFF. CDR3 sequence (DNA): TGCGCCAGCAGCCCCACTAGGGGACTAGCGGGAGTCTTGAAGACCGGGGAGCTGTTTTTT. The gene calls are TRBV5-1 and TRBJ2-2; the match to TRBD2 covers 14 bases. The CDR3 is 20 amino acids. Germline lookup yields CDR1 SGHRS and CDR2 YFSETQ. The junction had 16 bases not matched to a gene; V was cut back by 4 bases and J by 5 bases.